Listed below are T cell receptor beta chains from one sample, sequenced in a study of blood T cell repertoires in COVID-19. Repertoires were generated with immunoSEQ multiplex PCR, while TCRdb's copy carries only in-frame clones and drops some. The sample holds approximately 350,000 clones, around four fifths seen once. Sequenced sample: peripheral blood. Receptors were obtained from a man aged 30 to 39 with active or convalescent COVID-19. Both conserved end residues are part of each CDR3. A D gene is named only where the DNA matches it firmly. Only some rows state a clone size, as once, few, many or a class for expanded clones.

CASSQAGQGFVLNGYTF TGTGCCAGCAGCCAAGCGGGACAGGGCTTTGTTCTCAATGGCTACACCTTC TRBD1 17 TRBV3-1/TRBV3-2 NA TRBJ1-2
CASSQDLGRANYGYTF TGCGCCAGCAGCCAAGATCTGGGCAGGGCTAACTATGGCTACACCTTC NA 16 TRBV4-3 once TRBJ1-2
CASSLGPSGRSYEQYF TGTGCCAGCAGTCTGGGTCCTAGCGGGAGAAGCTACGAGCAGTACTTC TRBD2 16 TRBV7-8 NA TRBJ2-7
CASSLGRPSTDTQYF TGTGCCAGCAGCTTGGGGAGGCCTAGCACAGATACGCAGTATTTT NA 15 TRBV7-2 NA TRBJ2-3
CASSPGLAALYNEQFF TGTGCCAGCAGCCCCGGGCTAGCGGCCCTCTACAATGAGCAGTTCTTC TRBD2 16 TRBV3-1/TRBV3-2 NA TRBJ2-1
CATSRAVRASGLHEQYF TGTGCCACCAGCAGAGCGGTTCGGGCTAGCGGCCTCCACGAGCAGTACTTC TRBD2 17 TRBV15 NA TRBJ2-7
CASSYNSGVNGYYNEQFF TGTGCCAGCAGTTATAATAGCGGGGTAAATGGGTACTACAATGAGCAGTTCTTC TRBD2 18 TRBV27 NA TRBJ2-1
CASSQGTSGRPQVWESSYNEQFF TGTGCCAGCAGCCAAGGGACTAGCGGGAGACCTCAAGTCTGGGAAAGCTCCTACAATGAGCAGTTCTTC TRBD2 23 TRBV14 NA TRBJ2-1
CASSQDWPDYEQYF TGTGCCAGCAGCCAAGATTGGCCCGACTACGAGCAGTACTTC NA 14 TRBV3-1/TRBV3-2 NA TRBJ2-7
CASSREKGAKNIQYF TGTGCCAGCAGTCGGGAAAAGGGAGCCAAAAACATTCAGTACTTC NA 15 TRBV28 NA TRBJ2-4
CATSVGATTPLHF TGTGCCACCAGTGTTGGGGCGACAACACCCCTCCACTTT NA 13 TRBV24-1 NA TRBJ1-6
CATTSGFTDTQYF TGCGCCACAACTAGCGGATTCACAGATACGCAGTATTTT TRBD2 13 TRBV10-2 NA TRBJ2-3
CASSQRDRGLNGYTF TGCGCCAGCAGCCAACGGGACAGGGGGCTGAATGGCTACACCTTC TRBD1 15 TRBV4-1 NA TRBJ1-2
CASRTDRGDSYEQYF TGTGCCAGCAGAACCGACAGGGGGGACTCCTACGAGCAGTACTTC TRBD1 15 TRBV6-5 NA TRBJ2-7
CASSEGTAYTGELFF TGTGCCAGCAGTGAAGGGACAGCTTACACCGGGGAGCTGTTTTTT NA 15 TRBV6-1 NA TRBJ2-2
CASSIMASRSYNEQFF TGTGCCAGTAGTATTATGGCTAGCAGATCCTACAATGAGCAGTTCTTC NA 16 TRBV19 few TRBJ2-1
CATSEIAVDTQYF TGTGCCACCAGTGAGATCGCGGTAGATACGCAGTATTTT NA 13 TRBV24-1 NA TRBJ2-3
CASSYSTGGDQPQHF TGTGCCAGCAGTTACTCGACGGGGGGAGATCAGCCCCAGCATTTT NA 15 TRBV6-2/TRBV6-3 NA TRBJ1-5
CASSEWFLFKFGGQTEAFF TGTGCCAGCAGTGAATGGTTTCTCTTTAAATTCGGGGGGCAAACTGAAGCTTTCTTT NA 19 TRBV6-1 NA TRBJ1-1
CASSPGLATDTQYF TGTGCCAGCAGCCCCGGACTAGCAACAGATACGCAGTATTTT TRBD2 14 TRBV7-9 NA TRBJ2-3
CASSFLRGNEQFF TGTGCCAGCAGTTTCTTGAGGGGGAATGAGCAGTTCTTC NA 13 TRBV12-3/TRBV12-4 once TRBJ2-1
CASRPRAGAGELFF TGTGCCAGTAGACCCAGGGCAGGGGCCGGGGAGCTGTTTTTT NA 14 TRBV19 NA TRBJ2-2
CAWSPSTTGTGYTF TGTGCCTGGAGTCCTTCTACTACAGGGACCGGCTACACCTTC NA 14 TRBV30 NA TRBJ1-2
CASSFLAGGGDTQYF TGTGCCAGCAGCTTCCTAGCGGGAGGGGGAGATACGCAGTATTTT TRBD2 15 TRBV5-4 NA TRBJ2-3
CASSRTDPGELFF TGTGCCAGTAGCCGGACTGATCCCGGGGAGCTGTTTTTT NA 13 TRBV19 NA TRBJ2-2
CASSLGQVSGEQFF TGTGCCAGCAGTTTGGGACAGGTTTCCGGTGAGCAGTTCTTC TRBD1 14 TRBV27 NA TRBJ2-1
CASSKDGSEQYF TGTGCCAGCAGCAAAGATGGGAGCGAGCAGTACTTC NA 12 TRBV21-1 NA TRBJ2-7
CASSLEREIPDTQYF TGTGCCAGCAGTTTGGAGCGGGAGATCCCAGATACGCAGTATTTT TRBD2 15 TRBV28 few TRBJ2-3
CASSAVLGGEAFF TGTGCCAGCAGCGCCGTCCTCGGGGGTGAAGCTTTCTTT NA 13 TRBV7-9 NA TRBJ1-1
CSVTSGSSYNEQFF TGCAGCGTTACCAGCGGTAGCTCCTACAATGAGCAGTTCTTC NA 14 TRBV29-1 few TRBJ2-1
CASSVRSGSEKLFF TGTGCCAGCAGCGTCCGCTCGGGGAGTGAAAAACTGTTTTTT NA 14 TRBV5-6 NA TRBJ1-4
CASSLSGQGSNQPQHF TGTGCCAGCAGTTTATCCGGACAGGGCAGCAATCAGCCCCAGCATTTT TRBD1 16 TRBV27 NA TRBJ1-5